This T cell receptor beta chain comes out of a study of Ad26.COV2.S vaccination and SARS-CoV-2 variants. Study summary: Donor had been placed in the Ad26.COV2.S arm of the COV1001 trial.

Comments on this clone: Antigen: not known.

Study conclusions and caveats: Vaccinees showed greater spike-specific TCR breadth than placebo recipients.

Sequencing used immunoSEQ multiplex PCR; TCRdb keeps in-frame clones, though not all of them. The data contain roughly 700,000 clones, about 89% of them singletons. Sample treatment: over 15 received Ad26.COV2.S at low or high dose, single or two shots; about five received placebo; per-sample allocation not given. Sample collection was performed on day 63 after the first vaccine or placebo injection. The donor's status was that of an adult aged 18-55 years in Boston. Germline values: CDR1 GTSNPN, CDR2 SVGIG (reference sequence). The CDR3 is 16 amino acids. V shed 7 bases and J shed 2 bases, with 18 bases lying between them.

The genes are TRBV30 and TRBJ2-6; perhaps TRBD1 as D (6 bases). The receptor was isolated from a person aged 18-65 years who received the Ad26.COV2.S COVID-19 vaccine or a placebo. This material consisted of peripheral blood, taken in a trial of Ad26.COV2.S vaccine versus placebo. In nucleotides, the CDR3 is TGTGCCTACACTGCAGGGGCCGTCCCTGGGGCCAACGTCCTGACTTTC. Translating gives CAYTAGAVPGANVLTF.